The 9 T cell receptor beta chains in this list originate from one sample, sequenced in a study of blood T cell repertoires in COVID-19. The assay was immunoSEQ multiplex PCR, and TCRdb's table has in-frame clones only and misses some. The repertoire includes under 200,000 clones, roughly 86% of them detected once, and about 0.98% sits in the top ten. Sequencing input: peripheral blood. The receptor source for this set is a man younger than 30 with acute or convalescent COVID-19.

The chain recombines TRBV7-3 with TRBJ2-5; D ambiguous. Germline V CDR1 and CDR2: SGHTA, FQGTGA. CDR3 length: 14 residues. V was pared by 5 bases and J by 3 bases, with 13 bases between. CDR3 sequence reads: CASSALGLKETQYF. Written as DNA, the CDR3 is TGTGCCAGCAGCGCACTTGGGCTAAAAGAGACCCAGTACTTC.

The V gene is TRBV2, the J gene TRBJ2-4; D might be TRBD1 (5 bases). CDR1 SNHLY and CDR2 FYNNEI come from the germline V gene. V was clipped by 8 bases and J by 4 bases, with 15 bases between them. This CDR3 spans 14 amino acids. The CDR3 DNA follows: TGTGCCAGCCATGACAGTTTTTTGAAAAACATTCAGTACTTC. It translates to CASHDSFLKNIQYF.

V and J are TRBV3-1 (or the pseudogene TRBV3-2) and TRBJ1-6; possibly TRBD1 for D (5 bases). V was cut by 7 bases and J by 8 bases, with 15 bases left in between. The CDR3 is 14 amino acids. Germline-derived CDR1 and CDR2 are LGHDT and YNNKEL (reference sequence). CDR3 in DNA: TGTGCCAGCACTACGCAGGTGACAGATTCACCCCTCCACTTT. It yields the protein CASTTQVTDSPLHF.

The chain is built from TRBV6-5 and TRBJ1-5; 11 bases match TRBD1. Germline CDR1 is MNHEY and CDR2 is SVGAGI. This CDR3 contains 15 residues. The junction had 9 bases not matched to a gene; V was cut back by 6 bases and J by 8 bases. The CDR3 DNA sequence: TGTGCCAGCAGCGCCGGGACAGGGGGTTTTGAGCCCCAGCATTTT. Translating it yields CASSAGTGGFEPQHF.

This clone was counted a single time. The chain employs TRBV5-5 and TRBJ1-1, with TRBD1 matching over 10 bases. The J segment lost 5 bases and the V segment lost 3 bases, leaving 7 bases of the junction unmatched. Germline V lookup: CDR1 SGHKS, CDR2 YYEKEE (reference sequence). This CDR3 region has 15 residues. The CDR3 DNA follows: TGTGCCAGCAGCTACACGGACAGGGGGTTGACTGAAGCTTTCTTT. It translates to CASSYTDRGLTEAFF.

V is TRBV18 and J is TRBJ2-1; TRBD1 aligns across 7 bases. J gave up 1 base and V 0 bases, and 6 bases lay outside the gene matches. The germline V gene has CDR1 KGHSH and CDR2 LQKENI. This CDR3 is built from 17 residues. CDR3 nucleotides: TGTGCCAGCTCACCACCTGGACAGGCCAGGTCCTACAATGAGCAGTTCTTC. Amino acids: CASSPPGQARSYNEQFF.

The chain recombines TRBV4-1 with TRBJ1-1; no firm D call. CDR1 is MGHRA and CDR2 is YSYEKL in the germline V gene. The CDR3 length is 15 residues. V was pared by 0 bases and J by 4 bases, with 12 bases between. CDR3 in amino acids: CASSQEWGGGTEAFF. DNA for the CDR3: TGCGCCAGCAGCCAAGAGTGGGGTGGAGGCACTGAAGCTTTCTTT.

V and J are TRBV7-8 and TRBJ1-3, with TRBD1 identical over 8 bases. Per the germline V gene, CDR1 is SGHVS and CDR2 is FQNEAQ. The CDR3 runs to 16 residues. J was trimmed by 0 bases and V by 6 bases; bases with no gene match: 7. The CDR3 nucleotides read TGTGCCAGCAGGAATAGTCAGGGGGCCTCTGGAAACACCATATATTTT. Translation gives CASRNSQGASGNTIYF.

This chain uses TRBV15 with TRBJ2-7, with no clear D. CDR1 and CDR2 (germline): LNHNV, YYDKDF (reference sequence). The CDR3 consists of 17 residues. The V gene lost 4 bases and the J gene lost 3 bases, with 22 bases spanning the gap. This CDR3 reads CATSTPPVRPSYYEQYF. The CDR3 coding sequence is TGTGCCACCAGCACCCCCCCCGTGCGGCCCAGTTACTACGAGCAGTACTTC.